This T cell receptor beta chain comes out of a study of blood T cell repertoires in COVID-19. Looking at the study overall: Acute and convalescent COVID-19 specimens originated in the United States, Italy and Spain. T cells, B-cell-depleted T cells, or PBMCs provided the cDNA or gDNA that served as material.

Per germline, CDR1 MDHEN and CDR2 SYDVKM. With 7 bases clipped from V and 5 bases from J, the junction kept 12 bases outside the gene matches. The CDR3 length is 16 residues. In the source study's methods: Nucleated cell number was recorded as an estimate derived from reference gene primer amplification. Produced via immunoSEQ multiplex PCR; TCRdb's table is partial and in-frame only. Clone size and the V and J calls come from that table; the DNA yielded D and trimming. This sample has fewer than 250,000 clones; 85% to 90% occur once, and the top ten carry about 15%. The rearrangement links TRBV28 to TRBJ2-2; TRBD1 agrees at 8 bases. The sequenced sample was PBMCs or T cells enriched from blood (not recorded which). The TCR originated in a woman aged 45-60 years with acute COVID-19. The CDR3 sequence is CASTPQGGARTGELFF. In DNA, the CDR3 is TGTGCCAGCACTCCACAGGGGGGCGCGAGAACCGGGGAGCTGTTTTTT.